This section outlines one T cell receptor beta chain sequence together with its context. The target of this receptor is not known. No qualities accompany the bases; no much larger clone lies one base away. CDR1 SEHNR and CDR2 FQNEAQ were looked up in the germline V gene (reference sequence). At the junction V is shortened by 4 bases and J by 2 bases, with 8 bases in between. From the cysteine through the phenylalanine, the CDR3 covers 13 amino acids. Just CDR3 DNA is preserved here, 39 bases in frame from base 1. These data belong to a study (dated by TCRdb to about 2015). For context, the study as a whole: The study set out to test whether tumor-infiltrating Tregs in breast cancer get recruited from blood Tregs or are instead converted in situ from other CD4+ T cell subsets. Overall results and qualifications from the work: In terms of TCR gene usage, tumor memory CD4+ T cells clustered together with blood and lymph node memory CD4+ cells, as well as with lymph node naive CD4+ cells. Tumor-infiltrating Treg TCR alpha and beta sequences overlapped most with tumor naive CD4+ T cells, then with blood naive CD4+ T cells. Validation in the larger cohort was restricted to a single TCR beta V-J rearrangement rather than whole repertoires.

Full-length TCR variable regions were amplified by 5' RACE PCR with constant-region reverse primers, followed by semi-nested PCR with Nested Universal Primer A. Using the ReliaPrep RNA Cell Miniprep System, total RNA was extracted, and the SMARTer RACE 5'/3' Kit was then used to reverse transcribe the RNA into 5'RACE-ready cDNA. An Illumina MiSeq was used to sequence the full-length TCR alpha and beta libraries, which had been barcoded with multiplex adaptors. In the authors' own workflow: For each of nine subset-tissue groups, sequencing data from the five patients were pooled, and the groups were then compared using unsupervised clustering of TCR gene usage. The Morisita-Horn index, with shared sequences weighted by their contribution to each repertoire, was used to calculate repertoire similarity. TCRdb's own reprocessing of the public reads used fastp at Q25 and MiXCR and kept productive beta chains. Merged by CDR3 protein, the rows form single entries marked with the most common genes and DNA. TCRdb's processing, not the study's, gives the V and J calls here. Across this sample there are about 50,000 distinct CDR3 sequences, with around 26% seen only once. The ten largest make up 2.1% of the sample.

To purify naive CD4+ T cells, the Miltenyi Naive CD4+ T Cell Isolation kit was used, and CD25 microbeads served to deplete Tregs. Tregs, naive and memory CD4+ T cells from tumor, blood and ipsilateral draining lymph nodes of five breast cancer patients underwent full-length TCR alpha and beta sequencing. Mononuclear cells from lymph nodes or roughly 50 ml of peripheral blood were isolated by Ficoll density gradient centrifugation. A purity exceeding 90% was confirmed by FACS for the sorted cell populations. The TCR was taken from a female donor with breast cancer. The rearranged segments are TRBV7-9 and TRBJ2-5; the D segment could be TRBD2, given 6 matching bases. The material sequenced was naive CD4+ T cells sorted from blood. The cell subset or site label on this specimen signifies: naive CD4+ T cells, CD4+CD45RA+CD25-. The CDR3 protein is CASSSTRQETQYF. At the DNA level, the sequence is TGTGCCAGCAGCTCGACTAGACAAGAGACCCAGTACTTC.